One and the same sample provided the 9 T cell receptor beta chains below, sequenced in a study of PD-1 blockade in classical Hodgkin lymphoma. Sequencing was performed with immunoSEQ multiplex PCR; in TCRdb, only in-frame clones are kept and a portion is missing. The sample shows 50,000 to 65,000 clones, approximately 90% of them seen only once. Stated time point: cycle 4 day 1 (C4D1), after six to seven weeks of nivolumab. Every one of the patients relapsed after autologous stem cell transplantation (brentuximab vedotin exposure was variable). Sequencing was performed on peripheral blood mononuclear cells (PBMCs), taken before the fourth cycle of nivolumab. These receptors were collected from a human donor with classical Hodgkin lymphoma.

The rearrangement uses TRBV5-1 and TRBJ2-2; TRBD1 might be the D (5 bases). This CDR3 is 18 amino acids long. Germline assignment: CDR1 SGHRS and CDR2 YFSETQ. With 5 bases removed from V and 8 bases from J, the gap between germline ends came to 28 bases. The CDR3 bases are TGCGCCAGCAGGTATTCGCACGACTTTCTTGGGGCGCGAGGGGAGCTGTTTTTT. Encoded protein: CASRYSHDFLGARGELFF.

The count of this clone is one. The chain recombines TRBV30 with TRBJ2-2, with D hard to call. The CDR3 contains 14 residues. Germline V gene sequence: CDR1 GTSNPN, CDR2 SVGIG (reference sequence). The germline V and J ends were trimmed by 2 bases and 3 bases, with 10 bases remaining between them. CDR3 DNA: TGTGCCTGGAGTAGACCCGGCGACACCGGGGAGCTGTTTTTT. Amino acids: CAWSRPGDTGELFF.

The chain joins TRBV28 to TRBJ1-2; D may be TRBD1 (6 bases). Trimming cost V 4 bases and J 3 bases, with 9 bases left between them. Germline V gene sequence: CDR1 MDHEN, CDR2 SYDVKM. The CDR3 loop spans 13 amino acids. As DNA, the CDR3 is TGTGCCAGCAGTTCCTGGACAGACTATGGCTACACCTTC. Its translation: CASSSWTDYGYTF.

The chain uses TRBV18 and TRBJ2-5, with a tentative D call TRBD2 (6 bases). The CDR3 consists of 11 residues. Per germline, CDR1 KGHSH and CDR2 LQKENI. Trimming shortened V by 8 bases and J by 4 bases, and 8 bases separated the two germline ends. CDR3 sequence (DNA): TGTGCCAGCAGGGACTCAGAGACCCAGTACTTC. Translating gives CASRDSETQYF.

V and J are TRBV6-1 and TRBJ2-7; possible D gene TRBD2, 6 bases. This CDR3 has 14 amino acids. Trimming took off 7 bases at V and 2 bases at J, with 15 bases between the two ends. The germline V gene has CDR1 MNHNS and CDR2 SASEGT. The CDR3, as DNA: TGTGCCAGCACCAGACTAGGCGAGACCTACGAGCAGTACTTC. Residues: CASTRLGETYEQYF.

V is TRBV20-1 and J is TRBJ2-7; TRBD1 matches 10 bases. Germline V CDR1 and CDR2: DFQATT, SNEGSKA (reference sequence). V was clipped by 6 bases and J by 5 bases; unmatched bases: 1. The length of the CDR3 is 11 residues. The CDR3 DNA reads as TGCAGTGCGGGGACAGGGGACGAGCAGTACTTC. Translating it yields CSAGTGDEQYF.

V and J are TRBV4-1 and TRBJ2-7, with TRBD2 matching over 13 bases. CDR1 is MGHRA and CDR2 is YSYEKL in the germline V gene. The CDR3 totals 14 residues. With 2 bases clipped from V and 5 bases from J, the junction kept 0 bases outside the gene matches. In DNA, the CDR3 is TGCGCCAGCAGCCAAACTAGCGGGGGGGACGAGCAGTACTTC. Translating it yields CASSQTSGGDEQYF.

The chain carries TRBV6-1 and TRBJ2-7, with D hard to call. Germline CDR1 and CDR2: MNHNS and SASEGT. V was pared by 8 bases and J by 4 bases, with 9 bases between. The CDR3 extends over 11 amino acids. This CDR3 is CASRKGYEQYF. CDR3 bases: TGTGCCAGCCGCAAGGGATACGAGCAGTACTTC.

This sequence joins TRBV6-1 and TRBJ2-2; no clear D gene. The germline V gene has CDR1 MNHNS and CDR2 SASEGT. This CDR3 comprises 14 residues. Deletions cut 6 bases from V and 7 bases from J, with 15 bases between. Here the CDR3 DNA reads TGTGCCAGCAGGGGGTACGAAACCCACGGGGAGCTGTTTTTT. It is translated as CASRGYETHGELFF.